What follows are 22 T cell receptor beta chains derived from one specimen sequenced in a study of cytomegalovirus exposure and HLA in healthy donors. The PCR used 60 Vbeta and 13 Jbeta primers. Data came from immunoSEQ multiplex PCR; TCRdb stores just in-frame clones and leaves some out. The sample has around 40,000 clones, and its top ten clones hold over 5.5%. Sequencing input: PBMCs. Every receptor here comes from a human donor in good health.

The chain uses TRBV23-1 and TRBJ2-2, with a weak D call TRBD2 (7 bases). TRBV23-1 is given ORF status, its function remaining uncertain. V lost 1 base to trimming and J lost 4 bases, with 16 bases between them. CDR3 size: 17 residues. DNA for the CDR3: TGCGCCAGCAGTCAATTAGTGGGGGGGCATAGCACCGGGGAGCTGTTTTTT. This translates into CASSQLVGGHSTGELFF.

J is TRBJ1-1 and V is TRBV13; tentatively, D is TRBD1 (5 bases). The CDR3 is made up of 13 amino acids. CDR1 is PRHDT and CDR2 is FYEKMQ in the germline V gene (reference sequence). Trimming stripped 9 bases from V and 0 bases from J, with 11 bases between. The DNA for the CDR3 is TGTGCCAGTAGACAGCTTATGAACACTGAAGCTTTCTTT. It encodes CASRQLMNTEAFF.

The J gene is TRBJ1-2, the V gene TRBV19; 8 bases agree with TRBD1. Germline V CDR1 and CDR2: LNHDA, SQIVND (reference sequence). The CDR3 spans 16 residues. The junction had 10 bases not matched to a gene; V was cut back by 3 bases and J by 4 bases. The CDR3 sequence: CASSIPGQDNLYGYTF. CDR3 in DNA: TGTGCCAGTAGTATCCCGGGACAGGACAATCTCTATGGCTACACCTTC. Full variable domain (rest looked up from reference TRBV19 and TRBJ1-2): DGGITQSPKYLFRKEGQNVTLSCEQNLNHDAMYWYRQDPGQGLRLIYYSQIVNDFQKGDIAEGYSVSREKKESFPLTVTSAQKNPTAFYLCASSIPGQDNLYGYTFGSGTRLTVV.

The genes are TRBV11-2 and TRBJ2-1; 7 positions agree with TRBD2. J was trimmed by 4 bases and V by 2 bases; bases with no gene match: 5. The germline CDR1 and CDR2 sequences are SGHAT and FQNNGV. CDR3 length: 15 residues. CDR3 sequence reads: CASSLLAESYNEQFF. In DNA, the CDR3 is TGTGCCAGCAGCTTACTAGCGGAATCTTACAATGAGCAGTTCTTC.

The genes are TRBV4-2 and TRBJ1-6; D perhaps matches TRBD1 (6 bases). Germline V CDR1 and CDR2: LGHNA, YNFKEQ. Between the trimmed V and J ends, which lost 1 base and 5 bases, there was a span of 9 bases. This CDR3 contains 15 residues. The CDR3 sequence is CASSQVTGDNSPLHF. CDR3 nucleotides: TGTGCCAGCAGCCAAGTGACAGGAGATAATTCACCCCTCCACTTT.

The J gene is TRBJ1-5, the V gene TRBV21-1. TRBV21-1 is deemed a pseudogene. The CDR3 runs 16 residues. CDR3 amino acids: CASSKDTGVRNQPQHF. The CDR3 region has the DNA TGTGCCAGCAGCAAAGATACGGGGGTGCGCAATCAGCCCCAGCATTTT.

The gene calls are TRBV4-1 and TRBJ1-5; 7 nucleotides line up with TRBD1. The germline CDR1 and CDR2 sequences are MGHRA and YSYEKL. V was pared by 0 bases and J by 1 base, with 6 bases of the junction left unmatched. The CDR3 spans 17 residues. This CDR3 reads CASSQDHRDSSNQPQHF. The DNA for the CDR3 is TGCGCCAGCAGCCAAGACCACCGGGACAGCAGCAATCAGCCCCAGCATTTT.

With respect to this clone: At one of its ends the junction is not consistent with the germline gene, which may arise from a read error. V usage is TRBV28 and J usage is TRBJ2-7, with unresolved D. CDR1 MDHEN and CDR2 SYDVKM come from the germline V gene. The CDR3 covers 11 residues. This CDR3 reads CASSLSFEQYF. The CDR3 DNA sequence: TGTGCCAGCAGTTTATCCTTCGAGCAGTACTTC. The whole variable domain, remainder taken from reference TRBV28 and TRBJ2-7, is DVKVTQSSRYLVKRTGEKVFLECVQDMDHENMFWYRQDPGLGLRLIYFSYDVKMKEKGDIPEGYSVSREKKERFSLILESASTNQTSMYLCASSLSFEQYFGPGTRLTVT.

The chain has TRBV2 and TRBJ1-2; TRBD1 might be the D (5 bases). The CDR3 is 14 amino acids. Germline CDR1 and CDR2: SNHLY and FYNNEI. Trimming removed 4 bases from V and 6 bases from J, with 15 bases in between. The CDR3 loop is CASSAEGRGNGYTF. As DNA, the CDR3 is TGTGCCAGCAGTGCCGAGGGGAGGGGTAATGGCTACACCTTC. Variable domain in full (rest from reference TRBV2 and TRBJ1-2): EPEVTQTPSHQVTQMGQEVILRCVPISNHLYFYWYRQILGQKVEFLVSFYNNEISEKSEIFDDQFSVERPDGSNFTLKIRSTKLEDSAMYFCASSAEGRGNGYTFGSGTRLTVV.

V is TRBV6-4 and J is TRBJ1-1; TRBD1 matches at 10 bases. The CDR3 consists of 14 residues. With 6 bases clipped from V and 6 bases from J, the junction kept 7 bases outside the gene matches. Germline values: CDR1 MRHNA, CDR2 SNTAGT. The CDR3 bases are TGTGCCAGCAGACCGACAGGGGGCAACTCTGAAGCTTTCTTT. Protein: CASRPTGGNSEAFF.

V gene TRBV4-1 combines with J gene TRBJ2-3; TRBD1 matches 8 bases. This CDR3 comprises 13 residues. V was pared by 1 base and J by 6 bases, with 0 bases of the junction left unmatched. Germline CDR1 reads MGHRA; CDR2 reads YSYEKL. The DNA for the CDR3 is TGCGCCAGCAGCCAAGGACAGGGGGATACGCAGTATTTT. This gives the protein CASSQGQGDTQYF.

The CDR3 protein is CASRDSGETQYF. The CDR3, as DNA: TGTGCCAGCAGAGACAGTGGAGAGACCCAGTACTTC. The chain links TRBV2 to TRBJ2-5; D possibly corresponds to TRBD1 (5 bases). The CDR3 loop spans 12 amino acids. Trimming left V 6 bases short and J 4 bases short, with 9 bases between. Germline lookup yields CDR1 SNHLY and CDR2 FYNNEI.

This chain links TRBV14 with TRBJ2-1, with a possible D match to TRBD1 (5 bases). Trimming pared 6 bases from V and 0 bases from J, leaving 6 bases between. CDR1 is SGHDN, CDR2 FVKESK, per germline. This CDR3 region has 13 residues. In nucleotides, the CDR3 is TGTGCCAGCAGAGGGGCCTCCTACAATGAGCAGTTCTTC. This encodes CASRGASYNEQFF.

This chain joins TRBV6-6 and TRBJ2-7; no clear D. The CDR3 loop spans 16 amino acids. Germline-derived CDR1 and CDR2 are MNHNY and SVGAGI (reference sequence). With 5 bases removed from V and 0 bases from J, the gap between germline ends came to 17 bases. CDR3 DNA sequence: TGTGCCAGCAGTCCCCCTGGCCGATCCCTCTCCTACGAGCAGTACTTC. Residues: CASSPPGRSLSYEQYF.

The J gene is TRBJ1-2, the V gene TRBV7-9, with D maybe TRBD1 (6 bases). The CDR3 contains 15 residues. Trimming shortened V by 2 bases and J by 8 bases, and 18 bases separated the two germline ends. From germline, CDR1 is SEHNR and CDR2 FQNEAQ (reference sequence). CDR3 region: CASSLFPDSSRGYTF. The CDR3 nucleotides read TGTGCCAGCAGCTTATTCCCGGACAGTTCTCGGGGCTACACCTTC.

For this clone: One end of the junction fails to match germline, which may point to a read error. The V gene is TRBV7-9, the J gene TRBJ2-1; 11 bases agree with TRBD2. The germline gives CDR1 SEHNR, CDR2 FQNEAQ (reference sequence). The CDR3 extends over 17 amino acids. The CDR3 DNA reads TGTGCCAGCAGTCCCCGGACTAGCGGGTTCTCCGACAATGAGCAGTTCTTC. Its translation is CASSPRTSGFSDNEQFF.

V and J are TRBV11-2 and TRBJ1-1; D is uncertain. The CDR3 runs to 14 residues. Trimming cost V 2 bases and J 0 bases, with 7 bases left between them. Germline CDR1 and CDR2: SGHAT and FQNNGV. This chain's CDR3 is CASSLSGMNTEAFF. The CDR3 DNA follows: TGTGCCAGCAGCTTATCCGGGATGAACACTGAAGCTTTCTTT.

J is TRBJ1-6 and V is TRBV6-4, with 9 nucleotides matching TRBD1. Looked up from germline, CDR1 is MRHNA and CDR2 is SNTAGT. The length of the CDR3 is 18 residues. V dropped 4 bases and J dropped 1; count of bases not matched to a gene: 8. The CDR3 DNA reads TGTGCCAGCAGTGTTGAGGGACAGGGAAGTTCCTATAATTCACCCCTCCACTTT. This translates into CASSVEGQGSSYNSPLHF.

The rearrangement links TRBV7-2 to TRBJ2-5, with 11 bases matching TRBD2. The CDR3 has 14 residues. In germline, CDR1 is SGHTA, CDR2 FQGNSA. V was pared by 8 bases and J by 5 bases, with 7 bases of the junction left unmatched. CDR3 amino acids: CASGTSGGSETQYF. In DNA, the CDR3 is TGTGCCAGCGGAACTAGCGGGGGCTCGGAGACCCAGTACTTC.

The chain has TRBV5-1 and TRBJ1-3; the D is unclear. Germline-derived CDR1 and CDR2 are SGHRS and YFSETQ. This CDR3 is built from 12 residues. The V end was cut by 1 base, the J end by 4 bases, with 3 bases between. The CDR3 nucleotides read TGCGCCAGCAGCTTGCCAGGAAACACCATATATTTT. Translation: CASSLPGNTIYF.

The CDR3, as DNA: TGCAGCGTTGCCCCGGCCGATCGGGCCTACGAGCAGTACTTC. As protein: CSVAPADRAYEQYF. V is TRBV29-1 and J is TRBJ2-7; D is uncertain. Germline V gene sequence: CDR1 SQVTM, CDR2 ANQGSEA. V was shortened by 4 bases and J by 2 bases, with 15 bases between the two germline ends. The CDR3 sequence is 14 residues long.

The chain couples TRBV7-8 to TRBJ2-7; tentatively, D is TRBD1 (5 bases). This CDR3 is 14 amino acids long. With 5 bases removed from V and 0 bases from J, the gap between germline ends came to 11 bases. CDR1 is SGHVS and CDR2 is FQNEAQ in the germline V gene. The CDR3 protein is CASSLRQSSYEQYF. The CDR3 bases are TGTGCCAGCAGCCTAAGACAGAGCTCCTACGAGCAGTACTTC.